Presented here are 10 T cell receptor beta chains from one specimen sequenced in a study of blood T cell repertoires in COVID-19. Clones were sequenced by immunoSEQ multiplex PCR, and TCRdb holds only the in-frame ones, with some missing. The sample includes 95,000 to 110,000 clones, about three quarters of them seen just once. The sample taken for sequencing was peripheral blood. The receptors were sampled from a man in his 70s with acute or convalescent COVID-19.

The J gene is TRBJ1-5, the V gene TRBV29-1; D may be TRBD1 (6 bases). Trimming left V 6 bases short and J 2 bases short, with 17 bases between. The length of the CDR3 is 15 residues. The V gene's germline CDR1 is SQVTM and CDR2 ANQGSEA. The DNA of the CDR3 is TGCAGCGTCGGGGAGGGGGGCGCGGGCAATCAGCCCCAGCATTTT. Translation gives CSVGEGGAGNQPQHF.

Here the CDR3 DNA reads TGTGCCAGCATCCACCGGGACAGGGGGCTTGGTACGCAGTATTTT. Protein: CASIHRDRGLGTQYF. This rearrangement joins TRBV2 to TRBJ2-3; 12 nucleotides line up with TRBD1. Germline values: CDR1 SNHLY, CDR2 FYNNEI. The junction had 10 bases not matched to a gene; V was cut back by 7 bases and J by 8 bases. This CDR3 comprises 15 residues.

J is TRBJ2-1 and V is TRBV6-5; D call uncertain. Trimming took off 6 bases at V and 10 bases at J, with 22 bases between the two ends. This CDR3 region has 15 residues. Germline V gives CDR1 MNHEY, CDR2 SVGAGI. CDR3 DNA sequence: TGTGCCAGCAGCCAGAACCTTGACGCGAGCAGGGAGCAGTTCTTC. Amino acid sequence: CASSQNLDASREQFF.

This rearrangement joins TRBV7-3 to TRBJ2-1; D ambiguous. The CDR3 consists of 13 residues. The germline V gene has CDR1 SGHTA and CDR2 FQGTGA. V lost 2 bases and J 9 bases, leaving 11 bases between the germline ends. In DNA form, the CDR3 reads TGTGCCAGCAGCTTATTGTCTAACGGTGAGCAGTTCTTC. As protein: CASSLLSNGEQFF.

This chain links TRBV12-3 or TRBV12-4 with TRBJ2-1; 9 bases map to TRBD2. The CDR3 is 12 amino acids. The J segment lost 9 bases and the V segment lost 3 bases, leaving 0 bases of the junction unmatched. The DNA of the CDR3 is TGTGCCAGCAGTTTTAGCGGGGGTGAGCAGTTCTTC. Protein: CASSFSGGEQFF.

The CDR3 coding sequence is TGTGCCAGCAGCTCACAGGGCACCTCTGGAAACACCATATATTTT. As protein: CASSSQGTSGNTIYF. The chain is built from TRBV7-8 and TRBJ1-3, with TRBD1 as a possible D gene (6 bases). V lost 4 bases, J lost 0 bases, and 10 bases lay in between. CDR1 and CDR2 from the germline V gene are SGHVS and FQNEAQ. CDR3 size: 15 residues.

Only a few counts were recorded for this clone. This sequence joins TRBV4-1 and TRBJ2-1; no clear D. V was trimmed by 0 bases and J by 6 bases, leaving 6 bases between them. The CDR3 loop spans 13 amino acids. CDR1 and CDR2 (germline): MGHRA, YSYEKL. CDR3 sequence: CASSQDSGNEQFF. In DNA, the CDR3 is TGCGCCAGCAGCCAAGATTCCGGCAATGAGCAGTTCTTC.

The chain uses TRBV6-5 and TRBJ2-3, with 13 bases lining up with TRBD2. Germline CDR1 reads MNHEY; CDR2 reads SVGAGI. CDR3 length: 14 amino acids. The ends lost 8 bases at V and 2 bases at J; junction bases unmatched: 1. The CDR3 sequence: CASGLAGATDTQYF. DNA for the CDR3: TGTGCCAGCGGACTAGCGGGAGCCACAGATACGCAGTATTTT.

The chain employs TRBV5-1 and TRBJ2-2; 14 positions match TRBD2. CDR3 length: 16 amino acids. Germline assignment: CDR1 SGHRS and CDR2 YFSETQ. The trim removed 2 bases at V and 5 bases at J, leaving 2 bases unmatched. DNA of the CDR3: TGCGCCAGCAGCTTACGGACTAGCGGGGGGACCGGGGAGCTGTTTTTT. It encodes CASSLRTSGGTGELFF.

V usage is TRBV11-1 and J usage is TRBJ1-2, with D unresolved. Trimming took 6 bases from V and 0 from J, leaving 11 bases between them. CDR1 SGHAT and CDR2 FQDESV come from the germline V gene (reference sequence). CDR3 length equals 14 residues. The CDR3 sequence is CASSLDTANYGYTF. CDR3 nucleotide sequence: TGTGCCAGCAGTCTCGATACAGCTAACTATGGCTACACCTTC.